This T cell receptor beta chain was captured in a study of blood T cell repertoires in COVID-19. As for the study in general: The cDNA or gDNA used as material had been derived from T cells, B-cell-depleted T cells, or PBMCs.

This CDR3 region has 15 residues. Germline values: CDR1 LNHDA, CDR2 SQIVND (reference sequence). V lost 10 bases and J lost 0, with 16 bases in between. Authors' data handling: For nucleated cells, counts were estimated from reference gene primer amplification. Repertoires were generated with immunoSEQ multiplex PCR, while TCRdb's copy carries only in-frame clones and drops some. That table is the source of V, J and clone size, and D and trimming were worked out from the DNA. The sample lists 150,000 to 200,000 clones, around 89% occurring once. Sequencing was performed on PBMCs or T cells enriched from blood (not recorded which). The clonotype was recovered from a woman aged 45-60 years who had recovered from COVID-19. The chain employs TRBV19 and TRBJ1-5; D is perhaps TRBD1 (6 bases). The CDR3: CATGRTVSSNQPQHF. The CDR3 coding sequence is TGTGCCACCGGGCGGACAGTTTCTAGCAATCAGCCCCAGCATTTT.